These T cell receptor beta chains were read from a single sample in a study of regulatory T cells in long-lasting Graves disease. TCRdb called the multiplex PCR reads again in MiXCR, with one record for every CDR3 protein. The table lists about 460,000 distinct CDR3 sequences, 20% to 25% of them singletons, with approximately 14% in the top ten. The sequencing used peripheral blood mononuclear cells (PBMCs), collected when the disease was refractory, from a patient treated with antithyroid drugs. These TCRs come from a female donor with Graves disease. Each CDR3 is given with its conserved first and last residue. The order of the fields is J gene, V gene, clone size, CDR3 protein. The size of a clone is reported for some rows only, either as once, few or many, or as a class for expanded clones.

TRBJ2-7 | TRBV12-3/TRBV12-4 | few | CASSLGTSTYEQYF
TRBJ2-1 | TRBV20-1 | - | CSARETGQGGDEQFF
TRBJ2-5 | TRBV19 | few | CASSNRDRASQETQYF
TRBJ1-1 | TRBV30 | - | CAWLRETGEAFF
TRBJ2-7 | TRBV19 | few | CASGEVGTSYEQYF
TRBJ2-5 | TRBV28 | many | CASSLLTLGGRETQYF
TRBJ2-7 | TRBV7-9 | - | CASILAGASSYEQYF
TRBJ1-6 | TRBV11-2 | many | CASSLDRAGTSPLHF
TRBJ1-1 | TRBV5-1 | - | CASSLTRQGDTEAFF
TRBJ2-7 | TRBV6-5 | many | CASSYSRGAHEQYF
TRBJ1-1 | TRBV30 | - | CAWSKGLNTEAFF
TRBJ2-5 | TRBV11-3 | - | CASSLMWTGVGTQYF
TRBJ2-7 | TRBV6-2/TRBV6-3 | - | CASSYKGTAAPQYF